These T cell receptor beta chains were read from a single sample in a study of T cell changes during pregnancy in multiple sclerosis. Here immunoSEQ multiplex PCR was the method, and the copy in TCRdb shows in-frame clones only, minus some. The profile shows 40,000 to 60,000 clones, approximately 89% of them singletons. The sample here was CD8+ T cells from peripheral blood mononuclear cells, taken in the second trimester of pregnancy. These receptors were obtained from a female donor with multiple sclerosis, enrolled in a pregnancy study. Each CDR3 is given with its conserved first and last residue. A D gene is named only where the DNA matches it firmly. Size is stated for part of the rows, as once, few or many counts, or as a class when the clone is expanded.

J gene | clone size | V gene | D gene | CDR3 DNA | CDR3 protein
TRBJ2-7 | . | TRBV4-1 | . | TGCGCCAGCAGCCCAGAAGACGTAGGAGGGAACCCCTACGAGCAGTACTTC | CASSPEDVGGNPYEQYF
TRBJ1-2 | . | TRBV5-5 | . | TGTGCCAGCAGCTTGGAGAGGGCAAGCTATGGCTACACCTTC | CASSLERASYGYTF
TRBJ1-1 | many | TRBV7-9 | TRBD1 | TGTGCCATCGGACAGGTTTCCACTGAAGCTTTCTTT | CAIGQVSTEAFF
TRBJ1-6 | . | TRBV9 | . | TGTGCCAGCAGCGTAGACCAGCCGGGGAATTCACCCCTCCACTTT | CASSVDQPGNSPLHF
TRBJ2-5 | . | TRBV4-1 | TRBD2 | TGCGCCAGCAGCGGACCTTCTGACGGACTAGCGGGGGGTCCGTACCAAGAGACCCAGTACTTC | CASSGPSDGLAGGPYQETQYF
TRBJ1-1 | . | TRBV7-6 | TRBD1 | TGTGCCAGCAGCCAAAGCCCCGGGACAGGGAGTTTGAACACTGAAGCTTTCTTT | CASSQSPGTGSLNTEAFF
TRBJ2-5 | . | TRBV10-3 | TRBD2 | TGTGCCATCTCCCGTAGCGGGGAGGGAGAGACCCAGTACTTC | CAISRSGEGETQYF
TRBJ1-1 | . | TRBV6-5 | TRBD1 | TGTGCCACCGGACAGGGGACGGCTGAAGCTTTCTTT | CATGQGTAEAFF
TRBJ1-5 | few | TRBV6-1 | . | TGTGCCAGCAGTGACCTAAGTGAGCAGCCCCAGCATTTT | CASSDLSEQPQHF
TRBJ1-5 | . | TRBV27 | . | TGTGCCAGCAGTACCTCCCTAGTGGATCGGAGGGGTCAGCCCCAGCATTTT | CASSTSLVDRRGQPQHF
TRBJ2-1 | . | TRBV9 | . | TGTGCCAGCAGCTGGGGAGGGGGGAGTAGTGAGCAGTTCTTC | CASSWGGGSSEQFF
TRBJ1-6 | . | TRBV7-2 | . | TGTGCCAGCAGCTTAGACATGTACTCCTATAATTCACCCCTCCACTTT | CASSLDMYSYNSPLHF